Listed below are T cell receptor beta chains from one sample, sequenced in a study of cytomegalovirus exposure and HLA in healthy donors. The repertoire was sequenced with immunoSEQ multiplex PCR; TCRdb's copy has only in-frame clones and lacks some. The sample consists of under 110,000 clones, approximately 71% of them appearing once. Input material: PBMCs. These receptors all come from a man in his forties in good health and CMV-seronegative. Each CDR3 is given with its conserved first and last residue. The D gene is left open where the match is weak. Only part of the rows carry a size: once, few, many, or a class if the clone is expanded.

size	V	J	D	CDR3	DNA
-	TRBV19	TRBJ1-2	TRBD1	CASSMEQGYGYTF	TGTGCCAGTAGTATGGAACAGGGGTATGGCTACACCTTC
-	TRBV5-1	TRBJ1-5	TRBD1	CASSLAGQINQPQHF	TGCGCCAGCAGCTTGGCGGGACAGATTAATCAGCCCCAGCATTTT
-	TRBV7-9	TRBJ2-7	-	CSSTRDYEQYF	TGTTCCAGCACGAGGGACTACGAGCAGTACTTC
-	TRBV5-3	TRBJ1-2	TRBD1	CARSSSRTGGFYGYTF	TGTGCCAGAAGCTCTTCCAGGACAGGGGGCTTCTATGGCTACACCTTC
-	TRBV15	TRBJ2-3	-	CATTGILGTDKQYF	TGTGCCACCACCGGGATCTTGGGCACAGATAAGCAGTATTTT
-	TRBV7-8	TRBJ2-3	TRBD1	CASSSRGDRGLSADTQYF	TGTGCCAGCAGCTCGCGGGGTGACAGGGGGCTTAGCGCAGATACGCAGTATTTT
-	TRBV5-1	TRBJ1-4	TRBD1	CASSLPQGVTNEKLFF	TGCGCCAGCAGCTTACCACAGGGGGTGACTAATGAAAAACTGTTTTTT
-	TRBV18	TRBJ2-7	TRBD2	CASSLTSGGNYEQYF	TGTGCCAGCTCCTTAACTAGCGGGGGGAACTACGAGCAGTACTTC
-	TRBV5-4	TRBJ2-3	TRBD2	CASTLGAGTSGTDTQYF	TGTGCCAGCACCTTGGGGGCCGGGACTAGTGGTACAGATACGCAGTATTTT
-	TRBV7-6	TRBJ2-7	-	CASSTGLYEQYF	TGTGCCAGCAGCACCGGTCTCTACGAGCAGTACTTC
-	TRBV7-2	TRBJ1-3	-	CASSLGGLSGNTIYF	TGTGCCAGCAGCTTAGGGGGGCTCTCTGGAAACACCATATATTTT
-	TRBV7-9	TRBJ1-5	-	CASSQGGAQPQHF	TGTGCCAGCAGCCAAGGAGGGGCTCAGCCCCAGCATTTT
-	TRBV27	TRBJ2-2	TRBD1	CASSPLLWDRGPGELFF	TGTGCCAGCAGCCCCCTACTCTGGGACAGGGGCCCCGGGGAGCTGTTTTTT
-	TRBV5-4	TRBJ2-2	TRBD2	CASSTGTSGGAVGELFF	TGTGCCAGCAGCACCGGGACTAGCGGGGGGGCGGTCGGGGAGCTGTTTTTT
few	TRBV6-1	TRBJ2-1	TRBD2	CASSEASGGNEQFF	TGTGCCAGCAGTGAGGCTAGCGGGGGAAATGAGCAGTTCTTC
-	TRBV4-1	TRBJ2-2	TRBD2	CASSQTLAGANTGELFF	TGCGCCAGCAGCCAGACACTAGCGGGGGCGAACACCGGGGAGCTGTTTTTT
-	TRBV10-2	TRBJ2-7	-	CASSEQGREQYF	TGCGCCAGCAGTGAGCAAGGGAGAGAGCAGTACTTC
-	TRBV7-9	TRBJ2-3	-	CASSSVRDITDTQYF	TGTGCCAGCAGCTCCGTCCGGGACATCACAGATACGCAGTATTTT